This T cell receptor beta chain was captured by sequencing in a study of OX40 agonist ivuxolimab in advanced cancers. About the study: A male proportion of approximately 80% was recorded, with mean age approximately 57 years and range about 23 to 90.

This table comes from immunoSEQ multiplex PCR, and its TCRdb copy is limited to in-frame clones, with some not included. The sample lists 80,000 to 100,000 clones, 90% to 95% occurring once. V was cut by 2 bases and J by 7 bases, with 9 bases left in between. Germline V CDR1 and CDR2: LNHDA, SQIVND (reference sequence). The CDR3 is made up of 13 amino acids. Regarding the study as a whole: The average count of expanded clones was higher among CD8+ T cells than among CD4+. Among the lowest peripheral clonal expansion occurred in 0.1-3.0 mg/kg partial responders.

This clone showed up just once. Its specificity is unknown. This chain uses TRBV19 with TRBJ1-5; no clear D gene. The sample consisted of CD4+ or CD8+ T cells sorted from blood, taken in a trial of the OX40 agonist ivuxolimab. The receptor's source is an adult with an advanced solid tumor such as melanoma, head and neck, liver or kidney cancer. CDR3 DNA: TGTGCCAGTAGTATACGCGCAAGACAGCCCCAGCATTTT. It encodes CASSIRARQPQHF.